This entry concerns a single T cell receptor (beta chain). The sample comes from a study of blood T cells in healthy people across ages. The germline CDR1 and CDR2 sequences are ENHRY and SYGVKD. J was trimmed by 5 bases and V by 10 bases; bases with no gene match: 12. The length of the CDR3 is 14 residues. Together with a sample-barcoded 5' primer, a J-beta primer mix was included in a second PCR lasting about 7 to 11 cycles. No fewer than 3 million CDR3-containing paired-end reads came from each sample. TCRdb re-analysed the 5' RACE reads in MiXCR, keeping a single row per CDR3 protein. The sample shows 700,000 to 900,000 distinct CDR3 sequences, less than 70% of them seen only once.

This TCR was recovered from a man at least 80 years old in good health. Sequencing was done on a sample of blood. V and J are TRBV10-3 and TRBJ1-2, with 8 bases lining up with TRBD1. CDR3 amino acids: CATGSGQDPYGYTF. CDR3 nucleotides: TGTGCCACCGGATCGGGACAGGACCCTTATGGCTACACCTTC.